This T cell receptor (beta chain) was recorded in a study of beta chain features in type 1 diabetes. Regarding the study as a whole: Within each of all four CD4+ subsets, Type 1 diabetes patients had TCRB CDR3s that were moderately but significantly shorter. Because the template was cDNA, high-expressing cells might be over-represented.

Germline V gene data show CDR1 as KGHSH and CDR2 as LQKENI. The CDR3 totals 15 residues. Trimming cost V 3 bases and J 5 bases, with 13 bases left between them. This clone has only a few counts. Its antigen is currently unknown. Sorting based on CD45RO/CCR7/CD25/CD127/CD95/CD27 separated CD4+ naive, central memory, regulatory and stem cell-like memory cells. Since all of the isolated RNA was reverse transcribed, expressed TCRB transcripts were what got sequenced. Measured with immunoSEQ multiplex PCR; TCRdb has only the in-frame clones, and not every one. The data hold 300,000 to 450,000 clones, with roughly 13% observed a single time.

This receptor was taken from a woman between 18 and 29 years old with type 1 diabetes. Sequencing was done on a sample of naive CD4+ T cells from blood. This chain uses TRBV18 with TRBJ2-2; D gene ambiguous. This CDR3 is CASSPRRVNTGELFF. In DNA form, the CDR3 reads TGTGCCAGCTCACCTCGGAGAGTAAATACCGGGGAGCTGTTTTTT.